What follows is one TCR beta chain and its context. This clonotype appeared many times. Its antigen is still unknown. No much larger clone exists at a distance of one base, and base qualities are not known. This sample was taken from a study of human T cells and chemical hapten exposure (dated by TCRdb to 2020 to 2022). Regarding the research as a whole: For sensitization, 2% DPC in acetone was applied to a 2 cm by 2 cm area of upper inner arm skin. Throughout the study period of roughly five months, patients also received therapeutic DPC doses to the scalp every week. Patch tests used Finn chambers with 0.01% DPC on the upper back, scored after 6 days by International Contact Dermatitis Research Group standards. The patient cohort, mostly female, included alopecia areata with under or over 50% scalp involvement, alopecia totalis and alopecia universalis. Libraries were combined into a pool for sequencing, and differences in TCR yield between samples came mainly from small differences in library volumes within the pool. The study tracked peripheral blood TCR repertoire changes in vivo during primary and secondary sensitization to the hapten diphenylcyclopropenone (DPC) in alopecia patients. Blood was sampled from patients pre-sensitization (week 0) and at 2, 6 and about 24 weeks after DPC sensitization. Twenty-nine alopecia patients gave blood for TCR sequencing at one to four time points (pre-sensitization, 2, 6 and 24 weeks). Study-level results and caveats: Expanded TCRs formed significantly more large CDR3 similarity clusters than pre-sensitization or healthy control sets, consistent with antigen-driven responses. All patients had alopecia, a presumed autoimmune disease, so their immune response might differ from that of healthy individuals. Patch test score correlated positively with the number of PT1 expanded TCRs, reaching significance at thresholds 8, 16 and 32 but not at 4. DPC sensitization did not change how many TCRs were above 1 in 1000 frequency, and no evidence was found of alterations in global repertoire structure. After repeated subsampling, changes were observed in the strength of the expansion versus patch-test correlation and in the threshold at which the correlation became significant.

Interpreted using the paper, the time point label stands for: patch test 1, 2 weeks after DPC sensitization. This specimen's treatment or condition label, per the study, means: therapeutic diphenylcyclopropenone sensitization with weekly scalp DPC. Blood at each patch-test visit was drawn before the patch test was applied. Patients were eligible if aged 18 to 70, diagnosed with alopecia and judged suitable for DPC therapy, and pregnant patients were excluded. Total RNA was extracted from unfractionated whole blood that had been collected in Tempus Blood RNA tubes. Libraries were constructed by RACE. For sequencing, a NextSeq 500 was employed. Library preparation attached unique molecular identifiers to individual cDNA molecules for quantitative, reproducible TCR counting. From each blood RNA sample, both TCR alpha and TCR beta chains were sequenced. The source study handled its data this way. The median number of TCRs per sample was 95,638, ranging from 23,224 to 690,600. The Decombinator software suite was used to annotate the V, J and CDR3 of the TCR reads. For the PS versus PT1 abundance plots, all samples were subsampled to the same number of TCRs (28,000). TCRs were defined as expanded if absent before sensitization and observed at least eight times at the 2-week time point. TCRdb reprocessing: public reads trimmed at Q25 with fastp, clones called with MiXCR, in-frame beta chains kept. Each entry is one CDR3 protein sequence, shown with its most common DNA and genes. TCRdb's processing, not the authors', yielded these V and J calls. The sample yields 75,000 to 95,000 distinct CDR3 sequences; around 11% were counted once. About 3.5% of the sample is in the top ten clones.

CDR1 and CDR2 (SGHAT, FQNNGV) derive from the germline V gene. V is clipped by 4 bases and J by 9 bases, and the sequence between their germline boundaries is 13 bases long. Inclusive of the bounding cysteine and phenylalanine, the CDR3 is 12 residues long. CDR3 DNA only is kept here, 36 bases in frame from base 1. In this chain, TRBV11-2 is recombined with TRBJ2-7; the D gene identity is not certain. The sample consisted of whole blood, taken in connection with sensitization to the hapten diphenylcyclopropenone (DPC). This clonotype was sampled from a woman aged 55-75 years with alopecia areata. Some clones in this sample may be carry-over from other donors' samples. The CDR3 is CASSSISVGQYF. The base sequence is TGTGCCAGCAGCTCCATATCTGTGGGGCAGTACTTC.